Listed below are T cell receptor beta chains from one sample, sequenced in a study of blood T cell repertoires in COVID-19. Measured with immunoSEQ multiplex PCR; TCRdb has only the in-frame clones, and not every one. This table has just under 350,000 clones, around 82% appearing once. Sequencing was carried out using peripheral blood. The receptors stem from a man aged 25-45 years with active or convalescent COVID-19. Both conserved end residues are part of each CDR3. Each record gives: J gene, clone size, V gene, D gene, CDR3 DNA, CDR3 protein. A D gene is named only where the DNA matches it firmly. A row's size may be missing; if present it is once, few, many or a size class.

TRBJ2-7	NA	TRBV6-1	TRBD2	TGTGCCAGCAGTGAAATGGGACTAGCGAACTACGAGCAGTACTTC	CASSEMGLANYEQYF
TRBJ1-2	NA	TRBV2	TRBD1	TGTGCCAGCAGTGAAGTCGGCAGGGGGCATGGCTACACCTTC	CASSEVGRGHGYTF
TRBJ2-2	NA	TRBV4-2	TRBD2	TGTGCCAGCAGCCAAGTGCAGGCGGGGGTTACCGGGGAGCTGTTTTTT	CASSQVQAGVTGELFF
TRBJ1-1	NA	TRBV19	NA	TGTGCCAGTAGTTGGGGGACAAGGAACACTGAAGCTTTCTTT	CASSWGTRNTEAFF
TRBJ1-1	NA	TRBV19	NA	TGTGCCAGTACCAGCGACAGGTTAGCAGTTGGGGTTGGAAAAGGCACTGAAGCTTTCTTT	CASTSDRLAVGVGKGTEAFF
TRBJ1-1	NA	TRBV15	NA	TGTGCCACCAGCAGAGATCGGTGGACTGAAGCTTTCTTT	CATSRDRWTEAFF
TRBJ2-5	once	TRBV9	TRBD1	TGTGCCAGCAGCGTCGGGACAGAGGGTCGGGAGACCCAGTACTTC	CASSVGTEGRETQYF
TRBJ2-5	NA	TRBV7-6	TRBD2	TGTGCCAGCAGCTTGGGGGCTAGCGGGGGACAAGAGACCCAGTACTTC	CASSLGASGGQETQYF
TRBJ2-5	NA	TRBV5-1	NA	TGCGCCAGCAGCTTGGCAGCGAGCCAAGAGACCCAGTACTTC	CASSLAASQETQYF
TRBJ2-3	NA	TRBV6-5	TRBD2	TGTGCCAGCAGAACGACTAGCGGTAGCACAGATACGCAGTATTTT	CASRTTSGSTDTQYF
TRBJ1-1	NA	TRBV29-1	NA	TGCAGCGTTGACGAGGGAAGCACTGAAGCTTTCTTT	CSVDEGSTEAFF
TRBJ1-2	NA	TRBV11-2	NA	TGTGCCAGTGGGGGGTTAGGTGGCTACACCTTC	CASGGLGGYTF
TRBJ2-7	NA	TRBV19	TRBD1	TGTGCCAGTAGTCCTGTAATGACAGGGGGCTACGAGCAGTACTTC	CASSPVMTGGYEQYF
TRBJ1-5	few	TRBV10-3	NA	TGTGCCATCAGTGAAGGGGGCAATCAGCCCCAGCATTTT	CAISEGGNQPQHF
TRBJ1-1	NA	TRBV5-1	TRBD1	TGCGCCAGCAGCGGGGCAGGGGGCATAGAAGCTTTCTTT	CASSGAGGIEAFF
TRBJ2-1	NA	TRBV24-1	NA	TGTGCCACCAGTGACCTCGACAATGAGCAGTTCTTC	CATSDLDNEQFF
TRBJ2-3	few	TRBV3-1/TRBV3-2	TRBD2	TGTGCCAGCAGCCAAGATGGCGGGACTAGGACGGCGCAGTATTTT	CASSQDGGTRTAQYF
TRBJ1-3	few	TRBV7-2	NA	TGTGCCAGCAGCTTTGGGTACCTCGACGCACGGGGCACCATATATTTT	CASSFGYLDARGTIYF
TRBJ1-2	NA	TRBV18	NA	TGTGCCAGCTCACCTCCGCCAGTTCAGATACTGCGGTATGGCTACACCTTC	CASSPPPVQILRYGYTF
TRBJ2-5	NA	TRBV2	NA	TGTGCCAGTACAGGGTTTAGCCGGGAGACCCAGTACTTC	CASTGFSRETQYF
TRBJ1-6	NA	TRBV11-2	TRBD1	TGTGCCAGCAGCTTAGTGGGACAGTCTGGGCGCCTGTTGCCCCTCCACTTT	CASSLVGQSGRLLPLHF
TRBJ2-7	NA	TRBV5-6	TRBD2	TGTGCCAGCAGCCGGGGACTAGCGGGAGGAAACGAGCAGTACTTC	CASSRGLAGGNEQYF
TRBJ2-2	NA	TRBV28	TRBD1	TGTGCCAGCAGTTTAACAGGGGGCACCGGGGAGCTGTTTTTT	CASSLTGGTGELFF
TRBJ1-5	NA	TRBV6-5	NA	TGTGCCAGTTCCTACGACGGGAATCAGCCCCAGCATTTT	CASSYDGNQPQHF
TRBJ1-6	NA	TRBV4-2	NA	TGTGCCAGCAGCCAAGACAGCGGTAATTCACCCCTCCACTTT	CASSQDSGNSPLHF
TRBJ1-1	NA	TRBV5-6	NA	TGTGCCAGCAGCCGCGAGATGAACACTGAAGCTTTCTTT	CASSREMNTEAFF
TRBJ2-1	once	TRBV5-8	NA	TGTGCCAGCAACCATGGGAACCCAACAGGGAGCTACAATGAGCAGTTCTTC	CASNHGNPTGSYNEQFF
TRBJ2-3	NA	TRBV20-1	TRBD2	TGCAGTGCTAGTCGCTGGCTAGCGGGGAACACAGATACGCAGTATTTT	CSASRWLAGNTDTQYF
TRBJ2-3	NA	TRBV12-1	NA	TGTGCCAGCAGCCCAGGACTAGCGGGGGGGCCATGGAAAACAGATACGCAGTATTTT	CASSPGLAGGPWKTDTQYF
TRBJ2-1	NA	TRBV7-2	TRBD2	TGTGCCAGCAGCCCCCGGACTAGCGGCGTGCCCTACAATGAGCAGTTCTTC	CASSPRTSGVPYNEQFF
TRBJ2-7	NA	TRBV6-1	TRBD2	TGTGCCAGCAGTGAGCAACTAGCGGGACCGTACGAGCAGTACTTC	CASSEQLAGPYEQYF
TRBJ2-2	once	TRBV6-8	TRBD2	TGTGCCAGCAGACCACTGGGGCTAGCGGGTTTTGGGGAGCTGTTTTTT	CASRPLGLAGFGELFF
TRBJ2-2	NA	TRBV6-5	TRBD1	TGTGCCAGCAGTTGGACAGGGGGCTCGAACACCGGGGAGCTGTTTTTT	CASSWTGGSNTGELFF
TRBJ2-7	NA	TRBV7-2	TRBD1	TGTGCCAGCAGCTTGAAACAGGGGCCCAGTTCCTACGAGCAGTACTTC	CASSLKQGPSSYEQYF
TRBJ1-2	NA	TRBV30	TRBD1	TGTGCCTGGAGTCCAGGGGGCTATGGCTACACCTTC	CAWSPGGYGYTF
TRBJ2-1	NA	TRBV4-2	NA	TGTGCCAGCAGCCTCGAGGGGGGGCTGCACAATGAGCAGTTCTTC	CASSLEGGLHNEQFF
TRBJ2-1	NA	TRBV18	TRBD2	TGTGCCAGCTCGACAGCGGGAGCTTCGTACAATGAGCAGTTCTTC	CASSTAGASYNEQFF
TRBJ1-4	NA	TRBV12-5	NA	TGTGCTAGTGGTTTGCCCCCTGGGGGGGTAGGGGAAAAACTGTTTTTT	CASGLPPGGVGEKLFF
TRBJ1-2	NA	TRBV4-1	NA	TGCGCCAGCAGCCAAGAGACAGGCTCTAACTATGGCTACACCTTC	CASSQETGSNYGYTF
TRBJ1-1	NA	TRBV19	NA	TGTGCCAGTAGTGCGGGGAGGACCCCGGGGACTGAAGCTTTCTTT	CASSAGRTPGTEAFF
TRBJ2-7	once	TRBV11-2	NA	TGTGCCAGCAGCCCGGCCCCCTTAGCATCCGAGCAGTACTTC	CASSPAPLASEQYF
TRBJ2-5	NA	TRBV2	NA	TGTGCCACCACTGGGGACCCGGACAGGACCCAGTACTTC	CATTGDPDRTQYF
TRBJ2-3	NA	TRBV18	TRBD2	TGTGCCAGCTCACCACCGGGAGCGGGGCTAGCGGCAGATACGCAGTATTTT	CASSPPGAGLAADTQYF
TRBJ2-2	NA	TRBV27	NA	TGTGCCAGCAGTAGGGAGGTTACCGGGGAGCTGTTTTTT	CASSREVTGELFF
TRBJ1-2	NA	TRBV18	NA	TGTGCCAGCTCAACCGGGGTTCGTGGGGGCGGCTACACCTTC	CASSTGVRGGGYTF